This passage covers 28 T cell receptor beta chains from one sample sequenced in a study of T cell changes during pregnancy in multiple sclerosis. Repertoires were generated with immunoSEQ multiplex PCR, while TCRdb's copy carries only in-frame clones and drops some. The sample carries approximately 130,000 clones, 96% recorded once. This specimen consisted of peripheral blood, obtained after pregnancy. Every receptor here comes from a female donor with multiple sclerosis, enrolled in a pregnancy study.

The CDR3 region is CASSLSSGQGGTNYGYTF. The CDR3 coding sequence is TGTGCCAGCAGTTTATCGTCCGGGCAGGGCGGTACCAACTATGGCTACACCTTC. The chain links TRBV27 to TRBJ1-2; perhaps TRBD1 as D (5 bases). The CDR3 sequence is 18 residues long. Germline-derived CDR1 and CDR2 are MNHEY and SMNVEV (reference sequence). The V gene lost 0 bases and the J gene lost 2 bases, with 19 bases spanning the gap.

This clone came up once. This chain connects TRBV6-1 to TRBJ2-5; 7 bases match TRBD2. CDR3 length: 18 residues. CDR1 and CDR2 from the germline V gene are MNHNS and SASEGT. V was clipped by 2 bases and J by 1 base; unmatched bases: 13. CDR3 coding DNA: TGTGCCAGCAGTGAACTCCCCTTGGGGGGGGGTGTCCAAGAGACCCAGTACTTC. Protein product: CASSELPLGGGVQETQYF.

The chain is built from TRBV18 and TRBJ1-4; D unclear. Trimming stripped 2 bases from V and 0 bases from J, with 13 bases between. Germline V gene sequence: CDR1 KGHSH, CDR2 LQKENI. The length of the CDR3 is 17 residues. CDR3 protein: CASSPGGRQATNEKLFF. In nucleotides, the CDR3 is TGTGCCAGCTCACCAGGAGGAAGGCAGGCAACTAATGAAAAACTGTTTTTT.

CDR3 protein: CASSFRGTRYAGELFF. The DNA of the CDR3 is TGTGCCAGCAGTTTTAGGGGGACTAGATATGCCGGGGAGCTGTTTTTT. The rearrangement uses TRBV28 and TRBJ2-2; the match to TRBD2 covers 8 bases. After removal of 3 bases from V and 6 bases from J, the junction contained 9 bases not matched to a gene. CDR1 and CDR2 from the germline V gene are MDHEN and SYDVKM. CDR3 length equals 16 residues. The full variable domain, rest sourced from reference TRBV28 and TRBJ2-2, is DVKVTQSSRYLVKRTGEKVFLECVQDMDHENMFWYRQDPGLGLRLIYFSYDVKMKEKGDIPEGYSVSREKKERFSLILESASTNQTSMYLCASSFRGTRYAGELFFGEGSRLTVL.

The chain carries TRBV5-1 and TRBJ1-6, with a weak D call TRBD1 (6 bases). Looked up from germline, CDR1 is SGHRS and CDR2 is YFSETQ. The CDR3 contains 13 residues. The germline V and J ends were trimmed by 4 bases and 11 bases, with 13 bases remaining between them. The CDR3 region is CASSRDNRAPLHF. CDR3 nucleotide sequence: TGCGCCAGCAGCAGGGACAATCGCGCACCCCTCCACTTT. The whole variable domain, remainder taken from reference TRBV5-1 and TRBJ1-6, is KAGVTQTPRYLIKTRGQQVTLSCSPISGHRSVSWYQQTPGQGLQFLFEYFSETQRNKGNFPGRFSGRQFSNSRSEMNVSTLELGDSALYLCASSRDNRAPLHFGNGTRLTVT.

The chain is built from TRBV7-2 and TRBJ2-7; TRBD1 aligns across 8 bases. Trimming cost V 4 bases and J 1 base; bases outside gene matches: 3. CDR3 length: 14 residues. Germline V lookup: CDR1 SGHTA, CDR2 FQGNSA. CDR3 sequence (DNA): TGTGCCAGCAGCTGGGGACAGGTATCCTACGAGCAGTACTTC. It specifies CASSWGQVSYEQYF.

The chain joins TRBV5-1 to TRBJ2-1; 9 positions match TRBD2. This CDR3 has 15 amino acids. Germline CDR1 reads SGHRS; CDR2 reads YFSETQ. The V and J ends lost 8 bases and 6 bases, in that order; junction bases with no gene match: 12. The DNA for the CDR3 is TGCGCCAGTAAGCTGGCGGGAGGGCCTATCAATGAGCAGTTCTTC. Translated: CASKLAGGPINEQFF.

With respect to this clone: The same CDR3 also results from other DNA sequences found in this sample. This chain links TRBV27 with TRBJ2-1; TRBD1 matches at 11 bases. The CDR3 sequence is 14 residues long. V trimming: 5 bases; J trimming: 7 bases; junction bases outside the gene matches: 4. CDR1 is MNHEY, CDR2 SMNVEV, per germline (reference sequence). CDR3 in amino acids: CASSPGTGGNEQFF. CDR3 DNA: TGTGCCAGCAGTCCAGGGACAGGGGGTAATGAGCAGTTCTTC.

The V call is TRBV4-1, the J call TRBJ2-5, with TRBD2 as a possible D gene (6 bases). Germline values: CDR1 MGHRA, CDR2 YSYEKL. V lost 5 bases, J lost 5 bases, and 12 bases lay in between. CDR3 size: 13 residues. CDR3 in DNA: TGCGCCAGCAGCGAAACTAGCCTCGAGACCCAGTACTTC. Its protein is CASSETSLETQYF.

This clone was seen just once. The gene calls are TRBV28 and TRBJ2-1; possible D gene TRBD2, 5 bases. The germline gives CDR1 MDHEN, CDR2 SYDVKM. V lost 6 bases to trimming and J lost 3 bases, with 15 bases between them. CDR3 size: 15 residues. The CDR3 DNA sequence: TGTGCCAGCAGCCCGAGTGGGAGTCTCTACAATGAGCAGTTCTTC. This codes for CASSPSGSLYNEQFF.

This chain uses TRBV7-2 with TRBJ2-7; a weak D match, TRBD2 (6 bases). V was shortened by 5 bases and J by 3 bases, with 20 bases between the two germline ends. Germline CDR1 SGHTA, CDR2 FQGNSA. The CDR3 is 16 residues long. The CDR3: CASSQSGASVYYEQYF. The CDR3 DNA sequence: TGTGCCAGCAGCCAGTCCGGGGCTAGCGTCTACTACGAGCAGTACTTC.

The rearrangement uses TRBV9 and TRBJ2-1; the match to TRBD2 covers 10 bases. The germline CDR1 and CDR2 sequences are SGDLS and YYNGEE. V was pared by 4 bases and J by 6 bases, with 4 bases of the junction left unmatched. The CDR3 runs 14 residues. DNA of the CDR3: TGTGCCAGCAGCTGGACTAGCGGCTTCAATGAGCAGTTCTTC. Its translation: CASSWTSGFNEQFF. Combining the CDR3 with reference TRBV9 and TRBJ2-1 gives the whole variable domain DSGVTQTPKHLITATGQRVTLRCSPRSGDLSVYWYQQSLDQGLQFLIQYYNGEERAKGNILERFSAQQFPDLHSELNLSSLELGDSALYFCASSWTSGFNEQFFGPGTRLTVL.

This sequence joins TRBV11-3 and TRBJ2-7; D ambiguous. Germline values: CDR1 SGHNT, CDR2 YENEEA. Trimming removed 0 bases from V and 3 bases from J, with 6 bases in between. CDR3 length: 13 residues. CDR3 sequence (DNA): TGTGCCAGCAGCTTAGATGCGAGCTACGAGCAGTACTTC. Amino acids: CASSLDASYEQYF.

This chain joins TRBV11-2 and TRBJ2-2; a possible D gene is TRBD1 (5 bases). V lost 6 bases to trimming and J lost 0 bases, with 8 bases between them. The germline CDR1 and CDR2 sequences are SGHAT and FQNNGV. This CDR3 spans 14 amino acids. The CDR3 bases are TGTGCCAGCAGTAGGACAACGAACACCGGGGAGCTGTTTTTT. This codes for CASSRTTNTGELFF. Looking up the rest from reference TRBV11-2 and TRBJ2-2 gives the full variable domain: EAGVAQSPRYKIIEKRQSVAFWCNPISGHATLYWYQQILGQGPKLLIQFQNNGVVDDSQLPKDRFSAERLKGVDSTLKIQPAKLEDSAVYLCASSRTTNTGELFFGEGSRLTVL.

This chain joins TRBV28 and TRBJ1-2, with 7 bases matching TRBD1. Germline lookup yields CDR1 MDHEN and CDR2 SYDVKM. The CDR3 loop spans 14 amino acids. J lost 2 bases, V lost 5 bases, and 5 bases had no gene match. The CDR3 sequence is CASSGGTANYGYTF. CDR3 DNA: TGTGCCAGCAGTGGGGGGACAGCGAACTATGGCTACACCTTC.

This clone was seen only a few times. The chain joins TRBV15 to TRBJ2-7; TRBD2 matches at 10 bases. Looked up from germline, CDR1 is LNHNV and CDR2 is YYDKDF (reference sequence). With V trimmed by 1 base and J by 1 base, 4 bases remained unmatched. The CDR3 runs 16 residues. In DNA form, the CDR3 reads TGTGCCACCAGCAGAGCCCCACTAGCGGGGTCCTACGAGCAGTACTTC. Its translation is CATSRAPLAGSYEQYF.

CDR3 region: CASSLLSGTGSSEQYF. For the CDR3, the DNA is TGTGCCAGCAGCTTACTATCCGGGACAGGGAGCTCCGAGCAGTACTTC. J is TRBJ2-7 and V is TRBV7-8; 9 nucleotides line up with TRBD1. In germline, CDR1 is SGHVS, CDR2 FQNEAQ. With 2 bases clipped from V and 6 bases from J, the junction kept 11 bases outside the gene matches. This CDR3 spans 16 amino acids.

The chain employs TRBV28 and TRBJ1-5; no clear D. From germline, CDR1 is MDHEN and CDR2 SYDVKM. The CDR3 has 14 residues. V lost 1 base to trimming and J lost 4 bases, with 8 bases between them. The CDR3 reads CASSLLGRNQPQHF. As DNA, the CDR3 is TGTGCCAGCAGTTTATTGGGCCGGAATCAGCCCCAGCATTTT.

The V and J genes are TRBV28 and TRBJ2-1; TRBD2 matches 7 bases. Germline assignment: CDR1 MDHEN and CDR2 SYDVKM. Trimming took 2 bases from V and 5 from J; bases not matched to a gene: 3. This CDR3 region has 14 residues. Here the CDR3 reads CASSLLAENNEQFF. The CDR3 DNA reads TGTGCCAGCAGTTTACTAGCGGAGAACAATGAGCAGTTCTTC.

J is TRBJ2-7 and V is TRBV5-6, with D possibly being TRBD1 (6 bases). Germline V gene sequence: CDR1 SGHDT, CDR2 YYEEEE. This CDR3 has 13 residues. The germline V and J ends were trimmed by 2 bases and 2 bases, with 8 bases remaining between them. The CDR3 sequence: CASSLGGTYEQYF. CDR3 bases: TGTGCCAGCAGCTTAGGGGGTACCTACGAGCAGTACTTC. The complete variable domain, with remaining parts taken from reference TRBV5-6 and TRBJ2-7, reads DAGVTQSPTHLIKTRGQQVTLRCSPKSGHDTVSWYQQALGQGPQFIFQYYEEEERQRGNFPDRFSGHQFPNYSSELNVNALLLGDSALYLCASSLGGTYEQYFGPGTRLTVT.

This chain joins TRBV19 and TRBJ2-7, with 8 bases lining up with TRBD1. Germline CDR1 reads LNHDA; CDR2 reads SQIVND (reference sequence). V trimming: 8 bases; J trimming: 2 bases; junction bases outside the gene matches: 11. The CDR3 is 15 residues long. The CDR3 DNA follows: TGTGCCAGTGCTAGGGGTGGGACAGGAGCCTACGAGCAGTACTTC. It is translated as CASARGGTGAYEQYF.

The chain employs TRBV28 and TRBJ1-5, with 10 bases identical to TRBD1. The CDR3 runs to 15 residues. CDR1 and CDR2 from the germline V gene are MDHEN and SYDVKM. V was clipped by 6 bases and J by 1 base; unmatched bases: 3. CDR3 coding DNA: TGTGCCAGCAGAAGGACAGGGGGAAGCAATCAGCCCCAGCATTTT. Its protein is CASRRTGGSNQPQHF. Drawing the rest from reference TRBV28 and TRBJ1-5, the complete variable domain is DVKVTQSSRYLVKRTGEKVFLECVQDMDHENMFWYRQDPGLGLRLIYFSYDVKMKEKGDIPEGYSVSREKKERFSLILESASTNQTSMYLCASRRTGGSNQPQHFGDGTRLSIL.

The genes are TRBV10-3 and TRBJ2-1; the match to TRBD2 covers 7 bases. Losses at the gene ends were 6 bases for V and 5 bases for J; bases not matched to a gene: 16. Germline lookup yields CDR1 ENHRY and CDR2 SYGVKD. CDR3 size: 17 residues. The CDR3 is CAISKPKLARDNNEQFF. CDR3 coding DNA: TGTGCCATCAGCAAACCTAAACTAGCGCGAGATAACAATGAGCAGTTCTTC.

The DNA of the CDR3 is TGTGCCAGTAGTATAGATCTGGCCAATCCAAATACGCAGTATTTT. Translating gives CASSIDLANPNTQYF. This chain joins TRBV19 and TRBJ2-3; D ambiguous. Germline CDR1 is LNHDA and CDR2 is SQIVND (reference sequence). CDR3 length: 15 residues. The germline V and J ends were trimmed by 0 bases and 7 bases, with 14 bases remaining between them.

The chain couples TRBV28 to TRBJ2-7; a weak D match, TRBD1 (5 bases). There are 12 residues in the CDR3. In germline, CDR1 is MDHEN, CDR2 SYDVKM. The ends were cut back, 6 bases at V and 4 bases at J, with 10 bases in the middle. The CDR3 sequence: CASRDIPYEQYF. CDR3 DNA: TGTGCCAGCAGGGACATCCCATACGAGCAGTACTTC.

This chain joins TRBV5-1 and TRBJ2-3, with 9 bases aligning to TRBD2. Germline V gene data show CDR1 as SGHRS and CDR2 as YFSETQ. The V and J ends lost 4 bases and 3 bases, in that order; junction bases with no gene match: 6. The CDR3 length is 15 residues. The CDR3 sequence: CASSATLAGTDTQYF. CDR3 nucleotide sequence: TGCGCCAGCAGCGCCACCCTAGCGGGAACAGATACGCAGTATTTT. Variable domain in full (rest from reference TRBV5-1 and TRBJ2-3): KAGVTQTPRYLIKTRGQQVTLSCSPISGHRSVSWYQQTPGQGLQFLFEYFSETQRNKGNFPGRFSGRQFSNSRSEMNVSTLELGDSALYLCASSATLAGTDTQYFGPGTRLTVL.

V gene TRBV5-6 combines with J gene TRBJ2-1; the match to TRBD2 covers 8 bases. CDR3 length: 14 amino acids. Germline CDR1 and CDR2: SGHDT and YYEEEE. V shed 4 bases, J shed 9 bases, and the junction held 9 bases outside the gene matches. The DNA for the CDR3 is TGTGCCAGCAGCCCGGCTAGCGGGTACGCTGAGCAGTTCTTC. Translated: CASSPASGYAEQFF.

The chain carries TRBV6-5 and TRBJ2-2; 10 nucleotides match TRBD2. The CDR3 has 15 residues. The junction had 4 bases not matched to a gene; V was cut back by 3 bases and J by 6 bases. Germline V CDR1 and CDR2: MNHEY, SVGAGI. CDR3 loop: CASSYGTSAPGELFF. CDR3 coding DNA: TGTGCCAGCAGTTATGGGACTAGCGCCCCCGGGGAGCTGTTTTTT.